Listed below are T cell receptor beta chains from one sample, sequenced in a study of T cell responses to AZD1222 COVID-19 vaccine. The method was immunoSEQ multiplex PCR; TCRdb's version includes in-frame clones alone and lacks a portion of them. Of 120,000 or so clones listed, roughly 90% are singletons. Material: peripheral blood, obtained on day 0 of AZD1222 vaccination. Receptors originate from an adult in good health. Each CDR3 is given with its conserved first and last residue. A D gene is named only where the DNA matches it firmly.

D,V,CDR3
TRBD1,TRBV10-1,CASSAGQVTDTQYF
NA,TRBV9,CASSVGNGVTEAFF
TRBD1,TRBV9,CASSEQGWDGQETQYF
NA,TRBV27,CASSLRSPQSNQPQHF
TRBD1,TRBV30,CAWGVGTAQEKLFF
NA,TRBV27,CASSPLEGSGNQPQHF
TRBD1,TRBV6-5,CASAGGLTEAFF
NA,TRBV7-3,CASSSTGGMNTEAFF
NA,TRBV6-2/TRBV6-3,CASSYLRWEQYF
TRBD2,TRBV5-6,CASSQRTSDRLEQYF
NA,TRBV24-1,CATSDHTSDTQYF
NA,TRBV27,CASSLDPIKVGEQYF
NA,TRBV5-1,CASSLDGALRGGLTPQYF
NA,TRBV23-1,CASIRAGHREPEQYF
NA,TRBV7-8,CASSPDKNYGYTF
TRBD1,TRBV12-5,CASGLVRTGIRRESEKLFF
TRBD1,TRBV27,CASSLEWGTGKLFF